A single sample is the source of the 3 T cell receptor beta chains below, sequenced in a study of PD-1 blockade in classical Hodgkin lymphoma. Each patient's relapse followed autologous stem cell transplantation, and brentuximab vedotin exposure varied. TCRdb keeps only in-frame clones here, not all; method: immunoSEQ multiplex PCR. The table lists 20,000 to 25,000 clones, roughly three quarters of them singletons. Source: peripheral blood mononuclear cells (PBMCs), taken at baseline. The receptors originated from a human donor with classical Hodgkin lymphoma.

This clone was picked up one time. The V and J genes are TRBV7-9 and TRBJ2-7; 7 bases map to TRBD2. Trimming took 6 bases from V and 2 from J; bases not matched to a gene: 1. CDR1 is SEHNR, CDR2 FQNEAQ, per germline (reference sequence). This CDR3 region has 12 residues. CDR3: CASRGGTYEQYF. CDR3 nucleotide sequence: TGTGCCAGCAGGGGGGGGACCTACGAGCAGTACTTC. Variable domain in full (rest from reference TRBV7-9 and TRBJ2-7): DTGVSQNPRHKITKRGQNVTFRCDPISEHNRLYWYRQTLGQGPEFLTYFQNEAQLEKSRLLSDRFSAERPKGSFSTLEIQRTEQGDSAMYLCASRGGTYEQYFGPGTRLTVT.

This clone occurred a few times. This chain connects TRBV27 to TRBJ1-1, with 8 bases lining up with TRBD1. This CDR3 is 15 amino acids long. V trimming: 1 base; J trimming: 5 bases; junction bases outside the gene matches: 6. Germline V CDR1 and CDR2: MNHEY, SMNVEV (reference sequence). CDR3 in DNA: TGTGCCAGCAGTTTATTCCAGGGGGCGGAGACTGAAGCTTTCTTT. It is translated as CASSLFQGAETEAFF.

CDR3 in amino acids: CASRPGTSNYNEQFF. The CDR3 DNA sequence: TGTGCCAGCAGACCGGGGACTAGCAACTACAATGAGCAGTTCTTC. This chain connects TRBV7-6 to TRBJ2-1, with 9 nucleotides matching TRBD2. Per the germline V gene, CDR1 is SGHVS and CDR2 is FNYEAQ. This CDR3 spans 15 amino acids. Unmatched junction bases numbered 6, after V lost 6 bases and J lost 3 bases. Drawing the rest from reference TRBV7-6 and TRBJ2-1, the complete variable domain is GAGVSQSPRYKVTKRGQDVALRCDPISGHVSLYWYRQALGQGPEFLTYFNYEAQQDKSGLPNDRFSAERPEGSISTLTIQRTEQRDSAMYRCASRPGTSNYNEQFFGPGTRLTVL.